Sequencing of this T cell receptor (beta chain) was carried out in a study of shared clonotypes between healthy human individuals. Study outcomes and limitations: Relative to memory subsets, naive subsets generally showed larger estimated richness.

CDR1 SNHLY and CDR2 FYNNEI come from the germline V gene. The CDR3 is made up of 14 amino acids. Trimming removed 2 bases from V and 5 bases from J, with 10 bases in between. Concerning this clone: The antigen is undetermined.

The data were produced by immunoSEQ multiplex PCR, yet TCRdb's version contains in-frame clones alone and is incomplete. The table has approximately 1,000,000 clones, roughly 74% seen once. This chain links TRBV2 with TRBJ1-5, with a weak D call TRBD1 (5 bases). The sequence was obtained from a man younger than 35 in good health. Some clones in this sample may be carry-over from other donors' samples. Sequenced input: memory CD4+ T cells from PBMCs. Noted subset: CD45RA-negative fraction. The CDR3, as DNA: TGTGCCAGCAGTGAAAGGATCAGGGATCAGCCCCAGCATTTT. It encodes CASSERIRDQPQHF.